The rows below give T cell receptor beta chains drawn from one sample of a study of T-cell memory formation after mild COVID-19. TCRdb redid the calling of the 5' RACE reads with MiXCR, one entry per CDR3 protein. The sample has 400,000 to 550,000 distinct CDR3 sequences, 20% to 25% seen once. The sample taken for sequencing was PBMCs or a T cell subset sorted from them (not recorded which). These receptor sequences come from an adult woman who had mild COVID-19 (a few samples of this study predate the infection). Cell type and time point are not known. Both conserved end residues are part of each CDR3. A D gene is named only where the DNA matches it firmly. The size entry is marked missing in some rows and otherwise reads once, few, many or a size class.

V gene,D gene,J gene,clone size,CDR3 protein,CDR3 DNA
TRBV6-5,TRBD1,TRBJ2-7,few,CASSHPTGGQYEQYF,TGTGCCAGCAGTCACCCCACAGGGGGTCAGTACGAGCAGTACTTC
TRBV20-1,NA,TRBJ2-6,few,CSGPGRTSGANVLTF,TGCAGTGGTCCGGGACGGACCTCTGGGGCCAACGTCCTGACTTTC
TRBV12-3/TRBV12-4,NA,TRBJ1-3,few,CASKIRSYISEGAGLSGNTIYF,TGTGCCAGCAAAATCAGAAGCTACATCTCGGAGGGCGCTGGCCTCTCTGGAAACACCATATATTTT
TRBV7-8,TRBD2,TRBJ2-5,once,CASSFLLAGEETQYF,TGTGCCAGCAGCTTCCTCCTAGCGGGGGAGGAGACCCAGTACTTC
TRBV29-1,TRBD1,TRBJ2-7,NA,CSVMTDRGSYEQYF,TGCAGCGTTATGACGGACAGGGGATCCTACGAGCAGTACTTC
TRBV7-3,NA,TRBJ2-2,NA,CASSLTGGERTGELFF,TGTGCCAGCAGCTTAACGGGGGGCGAGAGGACCGGGGAGCTGTTTTTT
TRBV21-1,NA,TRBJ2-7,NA,CASSIGTGKRYYEQYF,TGTGCCAGCAGCATTGGGACAGGGAAGAGGTACTACGAGCAGTACTTC
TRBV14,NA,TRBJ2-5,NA,CASSLGHLTRETQYF,TGTGCCAGCAGTCTAGGACACCTTACGCGAGAGACCCAGTACTTC
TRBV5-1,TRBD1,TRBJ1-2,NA,CASSLGDRGSGYTF,TGCGCCAGCAGCTTGGGGGACAGGGGGAGCGGCTACACCTTC
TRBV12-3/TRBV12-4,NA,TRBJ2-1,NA,CASSLSGGSGNNEQFF,TGTGCCAGCAGTTTATCCGGGGGCTCTGGGAACAATGAGCAGTTCTTC
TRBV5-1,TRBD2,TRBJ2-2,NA,CASSLGLAGATGELFF,TGCGCCAGCAGCCTAGGACTAGCGGGAGCCACCGGGGAGCTGTTTTTT
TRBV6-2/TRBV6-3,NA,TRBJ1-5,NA,CASSYSMAGYEQPQHF,TGTGCCAGCAGTTACTCCATGGCAGGGTATGAACAGCCCCAGCATTTT
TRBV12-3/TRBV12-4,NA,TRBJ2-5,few,CASSLFGTKETQYF,TGTGCCAGCAGTTTATTCGGTACTAAAGAGACCCAGTACTTC
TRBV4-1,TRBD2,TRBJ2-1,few,CASSQLSGVSYNEQFF,TGCGCCAGCAGCCAGTTAAGCGGGGTTTCCTACAATGAGCAGTTCTTC
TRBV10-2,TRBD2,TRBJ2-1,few,CAMGTSATLNEQFF,TGCGCCATGGGGACTAGCGCAACACTAAATGAGCAGTTCTTC
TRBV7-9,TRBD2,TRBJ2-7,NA,CASSLKRDGVEQYF,TGTGCCAGCAGCTTAAAGCGGGACGGAGTCGAGCAGTACTTC
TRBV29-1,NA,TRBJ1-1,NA,CSVDKNTEAFF,TGCAGCGTTGACAAGAACACTGAAGCTTTCTTT
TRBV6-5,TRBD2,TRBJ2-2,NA,CASRRTGTSPTGELFF,TGTGCCAGCAGAAGAACCGGGACTAGCCCCACCGGGGAGCTGTTTTTT
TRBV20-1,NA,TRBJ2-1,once,CSARAPRLGGNEQFF,TGCAGTGCTAGAGCCCCAAGACTTGGAGGCAATGAGCAGTTCTTC
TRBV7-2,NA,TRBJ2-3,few,CASSSNGRTDTQYF,TGTGCCAGCAGCTCAAATGGGCGGACAGATACGCAGTATTTT
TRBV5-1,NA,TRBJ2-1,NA,CASSLVPGMDEQLF,TGCGCCAGCAGCTTGGTCCCGGGAATGGATGAGCAGTTATTC
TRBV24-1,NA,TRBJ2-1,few,CATSDLKGYNEQFF,TGTGCCACCAGTGATTTGAAGGGGTACAATGAGCAGTTCTTC
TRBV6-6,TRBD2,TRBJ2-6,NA,CATHGGAGANVLTF,TGTGCCACCCATGGGGGGGCTGGGGCCAACGTCCTGACTTTC
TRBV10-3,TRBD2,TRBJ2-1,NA,CAISGTSGVYNEQFF,TGTGCCATCAGTGGGACTAGCGGGGTCTACAATGAGCAGTTCTTC
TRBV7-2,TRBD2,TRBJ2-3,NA,CASTSPMGTSGPSTDTQYF,TGTGCCAGCACCTCTCCGATGGGGACTAGCGGGCCCTCCACAGATACGCAGTATTTT